A single sample is the source of the 32 T cell receptor beta chains below, sequenced in a study of blood T cell repertoires in COVID-19. Repertoires were generated with immunoSEQ multiplex PCR, while TCRdb's copy carries only in-frame clones and drops some. Of 450,000 or so clones detected, 70% to 90% appear once; the ten largest clones hold 0.8% to 1%. The sequenced material came from peripheral blood. The receptor source for this set is a man aged 18-30 years with COVID-19, enrolled during active disease.

This clone occurred a few times. The V gene is TRBV2, the J gene TRBJ2-3; TRBD2 matches 10 bases. Looked up from germline, CDR1 is SNHLY and CDR2 is FYNNEI. Losses at the gene ends were 6 bases for V and 0 bases for J; bases not matched to a gene: 9. The CDR3 covers 17 residues. Here the CDR3 DNA reads TGTGCCAGCAGGGGGGCACTAGCGGGGAGGAGCACAGATACGCAGTATTTT. It translates to CASRGALAGRSTDTQYF.

The chain uses TRBV4-1 and TRBJ2-3, with TRBD1 as a possible D gene (6 bases). CDR1 and CDR2 (germline): MGHRA, YSYEKL. Between the trimmed V and J ends, which lost 1 base and 4 bases, there was a span of 6 bases. CDR3 length: 13 residues. In nucleotides, the CDR3 is TGCGCCAGCAGCCAAGCAGGGGCAGATACGCAGTATTTT. This gives the protein CASSQAGADTQYF.

This clone was picked up a small number of times. V and J are TRBV12-3 or TRBV12-4 and TRBJ2-5, with a possible D match to TRBD1 (7 bases). The CDR3 is 13 residues long. V dropped 7 bases and J dropped 5 bases, with 14 bases sitting between them. The CDR3 coding sequence is TGTGCCAGCAACAGGGGAGGAGGCGAGACCCAGTACTTC. Residues: CASNRGGGETQYF.

This chain uses TRBV18 with TRBJ2-7, with D unresolved. The V gene lost 3 bases and the J gene lost 2 bases, with 8 bases spanning the gap. This CDR3 has 13 residues. CDR1 and CDR2 from the germline V gene are KGHSH and LQKENI. The CDR3 bases are TGTGCCAGCTCACCCGGGTACGCCTACGAGCAGTACTTC. This gives the protein CASSPGYAYEQYF.

J is TRBJ2-1 and V is TRBV30; D might be TRBD2 (6 bases). V lost 1 base to trimming and J lost 9 bases, with 16 bases between them. The CDR3 contains 14 residues. CDR1 GTSNPN and CDR2 SVGIG come from the germline V gene (reference sequence). CDR3 DNA: TGTGCCTGGAGTGGCCCACCACTCGGGGGTGAGCAGTTCTTC. Amino acids: CAWSGPPLGGEQFF.

This rearrangement joins TRBV27 to TRBJ1-4; the match to TRBD1 covers 7 bases. This CDR3 spans 14 amino acids. Germline assignment: CDR1 MNHEY and CDR2 SMNVEV (reference sequence). V dropped 4 bases and J dropped 8; count of bases not matched to a gene: 7. The CDR3 here is CASSSRQGREKLFF. The CDR3 DNA is TGTGCCAGCAGTTCACGACAGGGTAGGGAAAAACTGTTTTTT.

V usage is TRBV11-2 and J usage is TRBJ1-1; TRBD1 matches at 7 bases. The CDR3 totals 11 residues. The germline CDR1 and CDR2 sequences are SGHAT and FQNNGV. The V gene end was trimmed by 5 bases and the J gene end by 8 bases; junction bases not matched to a gene: 2. CDR3 sequence (DNA): TGTGCCAGCAGCAGGGGGCCCGAAGCTTTCTTT. This encodes CASSRGPEAFF.

The chain employs TRBV25-1 and TRBJ2-3; perhaps TRBD2 as D (6 bases). The CDR3 consists of 14 residues. The germline V and J ends were trimmed by 5 bases and 2 bases, with 11 bases remaining between them. The germline V gene encodes CDR1 MGHDK and CDR2 SYGVNS. The CDR3 is CASSREWDTDTQYF. In nucleotides, the CDR3 is TGTGCCAGCAGTCGGGAGTGGGACACAGATACGCAGTATTTT. Complete variable domain (other parts from reference TRBV25-1 and TRBJ2-3): EADIYQTPRYLVIGTGKKITLECSQTMGHDKMYWYQQDPGMELHLIHYSYGVNSTEKGDLSSESTVSRIRTEHFPLTLESARPSHTSQYLCASSREWDTDTQYFGPGTRLTVL.

The chain recombines TRBV19 with TRBJ2-2, with 7 bases matching TRBD1. The CDR3 is 14 residues long. Germline V gives CDR1 LNHDA, CDR2 SQIVND (reference sequence). V lost 6 bases, J lost 3 bases, and 4 bases stayed unmatched. The CDR3 reads CASRDRSDTGELFF. The CDR3 DNA sequence: TGTGCCAGTAGGGACAGGAGTGACACCGGGGAGCTGTTTTTT.

This chain joins TRBV12-3 or TRBV12-4 and TRBJ1-1, with D perhaps matching TRBD1 (6 bases). CDR3 size: 13 residues. Deletions cut 0 bases from V and 9 bases from J, with 11 bases between. The CDR3 sequence is CASSLAEDRQAFF. As DNA, the CDR3 is TGTGCCAGCAGTTTAGCGGAAGACAGGCAAGCTTTCTTT.

The genes are TRBV10-2 and TRBJ2-2, with 8 bases aligning to TRBD2. The germline gives CDR1 WSHSY, CDR2 SAAADI. The CDR3 contains 14 residues. V gave up 7 bases and J gave up 6 bases; unmatched junction bases: 7. The CDR3 reads CASTPSGGAGELFF. In nucleotides, the CDR3 is TGCGCCAGCACCCCCAGCGGGGGAGCCGGGGAGCTGTTTTTT.

The rearrangement links TRBV5-4 to TRBJ2-1; 7 bases are a match to TRBD2. The CDR3 runs 16 residues. The V segment lost 3 bases and the J segment 6 bases; nucleotides outside the gene matches: 12. Germline loops: CDR1 SGHNT, CDR2 YYREEE (reference sequence). CDR3 nucleotides: TGTGCCAGCAGCTGGGGAGCGGGGTTGACTATCAATGAGCAGTTCTTC. Protein product: CASSWGAGLTINEQFF.

This clone was recorded a few times. The chain employs TRBV5-6 and TRBJ2-1, with a possible D match to TRBD2 (6 bases). CDR3 length: 14 residues. CDR1 is SGHDT and CDR2 is YYEEEE in the germline V gene. The germline V and J ends were trimmed by 4 bases and 9 bases, with 17 bases remaining between them. The CDR3 DNA reads as TGTGCCAGCAGCCTAACCGGGAGCCTGGGTGAGCAGTTCTTC. Protein product: CASSLTGSLGEQFF.

This sequence joins TRBV5-1 and TRBJ2-2; TRBD1 aligns across 7 bases. After removal of 0 bases from V and 0 bases from J, the junction contained 2 bases not matched to a gene. This CDR3 is built from 16 residues. Looked up from germline, CDR1 is SGHRS and CDR2 is YFSETQ. The CDR3 is CASSLGGQTNTGELFF. The CDR3 nucleotides read TGCGCCAGCAGCTTGGGGGGACAGACGAACACCGGGGAGCTGTTTTTT. Variable domain in full (rest from reference TRBV5-1 and TRBJ2-2): KAGVTQTPRYLIKTRGQQVTLSCSPISGHRSVSWYQQTPGQGLQFLFEYFSETQRNKGNFPGRFSGRQFSNSRSEMNVSTLELGDSALYLCASSLGGQTNTGELFFGEGSRLTVL.

The CDR3 bases are TGTGCCAGCAGCTTGGACCCGACAGGGCTGTACTACGAGCAGTACTTC. This encodes CASSLDPTGLYYEQYF. V usage is TRBV11-2 and J usage is TRBJ2-7; 7 bases align to TRBD1. V trimming: 3 bases; J trimming: 3 bases; junction bases outside the gene matches: 11. This CDR3 spans 16 amino acids. In germline, CDR1 is SGHAT, CDR2 FQNNGV. Full variable domain (outside the CDR3, taken from reference TRBV11-2 and TRBJ2-7): EAGVAQSPRYKIIEKRQSVAFWCNPISGHATLYWYQQILGQGPKLLIQFQNNGVVDDSQLPKDRFSAERLKGVDSTLKIQPAKLEDSAVYLCASSLDPTGLYYEQYFGPGTRLTVT.

The rearrangement joins TRBV19 to TRBJ2-2; D is possibly TRBD1 (7 bases). Per the germline V gene, CDR1 is LNHDA and CDR2 is SQIVND (reference sequence). This CDR3 region has 18 residues. The ends were cut back, 5 bases at V and 4 bases at J, with 23 bases in the middle. The CDR3 sequence: CASSPRLGQGGGTGELFF. DNA for the CDR3: TGTGCCAGTAGTCCGCGACTGGGGCAGGGGGGTGGCACCGGGGAGCTGTTTTTT. The whole variable domain, filled in from reference TRBV19 and TRBJ2-2, reads DGGITQSPKYLFRKEGQNVTLSCEQNLNHDAMYWYRQDPGQGLRLIYYSQIVNDFQKGDIAEGYSVSREKKESFPLTVTSAQKNPTAFYLCASSPRLGQGGGTGELFFGEGSRLTVL.

CDR3 loop: CASSLGPYGYTF. CDR3 coding DNA: TGTGCCAGCAGCTTAGGGCCGTATGGCTACACCTTC. The genes are TRBV11-2 and TRBJ1-2; D is uncertain. The CDR3 sequence is 12 residues long. With 1 base removed from V and 5 bases from J, the gap between germline ends came to 5 bases. The germline CDR1 and CDR2 sequences are SGHAT and FQNNGV.

This clone was found once. The gene calls are TRBV2 and TRBJ2-3; 8 bases agree with TRBD2. The V gene end was trimmed by 5 bases and the J gene end by 5 bases; junction bases not matched to a gene: 12. The V gene's germline CDR1 is SNHLY and CDR2 FYNNEI. The CDR3 consists of 16 residues. In DNA, the CDR3 is TGTGCCAGCAGTCCCCTTCCAGCGGGGGTTAGAGATACGCAGTATTTT. Its protein is CASSPLPAGVRDTQYF.

The gene calls are TRBV7-9 and TRBJ1-1; a weak D match, TRBD1 (5 bases). V was shortened by 3 bases and J by 8 bases, with 16 bases between the two germline ends. Looked up from germline, CDR1 is SEHNR and CDR2 is FQNEAQ (reference sequence). The CDR3 covers 14 residues. The CDR3 reads CASSFSLTGSEAFF. CDR3 DNA sequence: TGTGCCAGCAGCTTTAGCCTTACAGGTTCCGAAGCTTTCTTT.

This clone was detected once. This chain uses TRBV5-4 with TRBJ2-7; 8 nucleotides match TRBD2. Germline assignment: CDR1 SGHNT and CDR2 YYREEE (reference sequence). This CDR3 has 15 amino acids. V dropped 4 bases and J dropped 0; count of bases not matched to a gene: 6. The CDR3 loop is CASSPTSGTSYEQYF. The CDR3 bases are TGTGCCAGCAGCCCTACTAGCGGCACCTCCTACGAGCAGTACTTC.

This clone was observed a few times. The V call is TRBV3-1 (or the pseudogene TRBV3-2), the J call TRBJ2-1, with D uncertain. Germline values: CDR1 LGHDT, CDR2 YNNKEL (reference sequence). There are 16 residues in the CDR3. Trimming pared 0 bases from V and 3 bases from J, leaving 12 bases between. CDR3 sequence: CASSQDQTHVYNEQFF. The DNA of the CDR3 is TGTGCCAGCAGCCAAGATCAGACTCACGTCTACAATGAGCAGTTCTTC.

The genes are TRBV3-1 (or the pseudogene TRBV3-2) and TRBJ2-1, with 11 bases matching TRBD2. V was pared by 0 bases and J by 4 bases, with 8 bases of the junction left unmatched. CDR3 length equals 18 residues. Per germline, CDR1 LGHDT and CDR2 YNNKEL (reference sequence). CDR3: CASSQDHLAGGSYNEQFF. In nucleotides, the CDR3 is TGTGCCAGCAGCCAAGATCATCTAGCGGGAGGTAGTTACAATGAGCAGTTCTTC.

The V call is TRBV27, the J call TRBJ2-1, with no clear D. CDR1 is MNHEY and CDR2 is SMNVEV in the germline V gene (reference sequence). The CDR3 length is 13 residues. V lost 0 bases to trimming and J lost 4 bases, with 4 bases between them. The CDR3, as DNA: TGTGCCAGCAGTTTATCCCAATACAATGAGCAGTTCTTC. Its translation: CASSLSQYNEQFF.

The V and J genes are TRBV19 and TRBJ1-5, with TRBD1 identical over 8 bases. Germline loops: CDR1 LNHDA, CDR2 SQIVND (reference sequence). V shed 0 bases, J shed 7 bases, and the junction held 8 bases outside the gene matches. The CDR3 is 16 amino acids. CDR3 loop: CASSIDPRQGLQPQHF. The CDR3 DNA reads TGTGCCAGTAGTATAGATCCCCGACAGGGGTTGCAGCCCCAGCATTTT.

The V and J genes are TRBV4-2 and TRBJ2-2, with D perhaps TRBD1 (6 bases). V dropped 0 bases and J dropped 6 bases, with 14 bases sitting between them. In germline, CDR1 is LGHNA, CDR2 YNFKEQ. This CDR3 contains 16 residues. The CDR3 protein is CASSQEDRQVAGELFF. In nucleotides, the CDR3 is TGTGCCAGCAGCCAAGAAGACAGACAGGTCGCCGGGGAGCTGTTTTTT.

The genes are TRBV7-8 and TRBJ2-1; D might be TRBD2 (5 bases). The CDR3 is 11 amino acids. Per the germline V gene, CDR1 is SGHVS and CDR2 is FQNEAQ. V lost 1 base and J lost 14, with 9 bases in between. This CDR3 reads CASSLESSKFF. The DNA for the CDR3 is TGTGCCAGCAGCTTAGAGTCTAGCAAGTTCTTC.

The chain joins TRBV5-5 to TRBJ1-6, with D maybe TRBD1 (5 bases). V gave up 5 bases and J gave up 3 bases, with 9 bases separating them. CDR3 length equals 14 residues. Germline V gene lookup returns CDR1 SGHKS and CDR2 YYEKEE (reference sequence). CDR3 DNA sequence: TGTGCCAGCAGTCCGGACATCTATAATTCACCCCTCCACTTT. As protein: CASSPDIYNSPLHF.

J is TRBJ2-3 and V is TRBV3-1 (or the pseudogene TRBV3-2), with 10 positions matching TRBD2. The CDR3 spans 15 residues. V shed 1 base, J shed 4 bases, and the junction held 2 bases outside the gene matches. Looked up from germline, CDR1 is LGHDT and CDR2 is YNNKEL (reference sequence). CDR3 coding DNA: TGTGCCAGCAGCCAAGGACTAGCGGGCCCAGATACGCAGTATTTT. Protein product: CASSQGLAGPDTQYF.

The rearrangement uses TRBV5-1 and TRBJ2-5, with TRBD1 matching over 10 bases. J was trimmed by 4 bases and V by 4 bases; bases with no gene match: 4. There are 14 residues in the CDR3. The germline CDR1 and CDR2 sequences are SGHRS and YFSETQ. The CDR3 DNA is TGCGCCAGCAGCCACCGGGACAGGGGAGAGACCCAGTACTTC. The encoded protein is CASSHRDRGETQYF.

The count of this clone is one. V usage is TRBV30 and J usage is TRBJ1-6; D ambiguous. The V and J ends lost 2 bases and 9 bases respectively, with 11 bases between them. CDR3 length: 13 residues. Germline values: CDR1 GTSNPN, CDR2 SVGIG (reference sequence). The CDR3 protein is CAWSPQDFSPLHF. The CDR3 coding sequence is TGTGCCTGGAGTCCCCAGGATTTTTCACCCCTCCACTTT.

V and J are TRBV6-5 and TRBJ1-1; no definite D call. Germline V gives CDR1 MNHEY, CDR2 SVGAGI. The CDR3 has 12 residues. V shed 6 bases and J shed 13 bases, with 18 bases lying between them. CDR3 coding DNA: TGTGCCAGCAGCCTACACGGGAATTTTGTTTTCTTT. Its translation is CASSLHGNFVFF.

The rearrangement joins TRBV9 to TRBJ2-5; TRBD2 matches 10 bases. Germline V gene sequence: CDR1 SGDLS, CDR2 YYNGEE. V lost 0 bases, J lost 5 bases, and 7 bases stayed unmatched. This CDR3 region has 16 residues. DNA for the CDR3: TGTGCCAGCAGCGTAGGGGGAACTAGCGGGATGGAGACCCAGTACTTC. This codes for CASSVGGTSGMETQYF.